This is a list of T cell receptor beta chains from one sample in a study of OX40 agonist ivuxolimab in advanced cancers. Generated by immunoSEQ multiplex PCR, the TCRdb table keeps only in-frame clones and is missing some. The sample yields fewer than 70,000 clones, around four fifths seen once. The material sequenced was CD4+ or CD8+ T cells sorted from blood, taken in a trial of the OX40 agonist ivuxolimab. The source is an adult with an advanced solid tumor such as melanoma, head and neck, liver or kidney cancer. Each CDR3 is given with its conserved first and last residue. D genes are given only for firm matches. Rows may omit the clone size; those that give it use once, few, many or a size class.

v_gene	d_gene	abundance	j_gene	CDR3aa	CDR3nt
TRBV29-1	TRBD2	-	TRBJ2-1	CSVEVSGGGYNEQFF	TGCAGCGTTGAGGTGTCTGGGGGGGGCTACAATGAGCAGTTCTTC
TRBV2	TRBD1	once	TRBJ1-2	CASGGGSYGYTF	TGTGCCAGCGGAGGGGGCTCCTATGGCTACACCTTC
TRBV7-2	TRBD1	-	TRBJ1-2	CASSGGFATGALTVYGYTF	TGTGCCAGCAGCGGAGGGTTTGCGACAGGGGCTCTAACTGTCTATGGCTACACCTTC
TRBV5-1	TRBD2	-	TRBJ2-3	CASSSGGPDRSLAF	TGCGCCAGCAGTAGCGGGGGTCCCGACCGCTCCCTTGCTTTT
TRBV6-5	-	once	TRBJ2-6	CASISQGSGANVLTF	TGTGCCAGCATTTCACAGGGATCTGGGGCCAACGTCCTGACTTTC
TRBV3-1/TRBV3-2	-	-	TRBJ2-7	CASSLGQYF	TGTGCCAGCAGCCTCGGTCAGTACTTC
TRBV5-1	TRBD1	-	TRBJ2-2	CASKPTTGGDTGELFF	TGCGCCAGCAAACCAACTACAGGGGGAGACACCGGGGAGCTGTTTTTT
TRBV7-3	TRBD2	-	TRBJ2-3	CASSLRVAGGTDTQYF	TGTGCCAGCAGCTTACGAGTAGCGGGGGGCACAGATACGCAGTATTTT
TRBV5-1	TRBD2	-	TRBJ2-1	CASSLANSGLAAVGNEQFF	TGCGCCAGCAGCTTGGCCAACTCGGGACTAGCGGCGGTTGGGAATGAGCAGTTCTTC
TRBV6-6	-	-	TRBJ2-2	CASRPGRGGAGELFF	TGTGCCAGCAGACCGGGCCGCGGAGGGGCCGGGGAGCTGTTTTTT
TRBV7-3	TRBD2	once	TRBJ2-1	CASSLWGLAGEDPYNEQFF	TGTGCCAGCAGCTTATGGGGACTAGCGGGGGAAGATCCCTACAATGAGCAGTTCTTC
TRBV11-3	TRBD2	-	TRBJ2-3	CASSSHVAGMRDTQYF	TGTGCCAGCAGCTCCCACGTAGCGGGGATGAGGGATACGCAGTATTTT
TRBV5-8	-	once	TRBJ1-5	CASSPGSARDQPQHF	TGTGCCAGCAGTCCAGGGTCGGCTAGGGATCAGCCCCAGCATTTT
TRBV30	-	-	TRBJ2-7	CAWSILKSSYEQYF	TGTGCCTGGAGTATACTCAAGAGCTCCTACGAGCAGTACTTC
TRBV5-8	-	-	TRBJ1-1	CAALREVNTEAFF	TGTGCCGCGTTAAGGGAGGTGAACACTGAAGCTTTCTTT
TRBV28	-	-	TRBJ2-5	CASSPPGGGGQETQYF	TGTGCCAGCAGCCCCCCCGGGGGCGGGGGACAAGAGACCCAGTACTTC
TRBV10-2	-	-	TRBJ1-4	CASSESSLAREKLFF	TGCGCCAGCAGTGAGTCCTCGCTCGCGAGGGAAAAACTGTTTTTT
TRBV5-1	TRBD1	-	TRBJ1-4	CASRPGQVNEKLFF	TGCGCCAGCCGCCCGGGACAGGTTAATGAAAAACTGTTTTTT
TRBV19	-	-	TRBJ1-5	CASTDPGLGNQPQHF	TGTGCCAGTACCGACCCCGGATTAGGCAATCAGCCCCAGCATTTT
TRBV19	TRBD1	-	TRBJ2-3	CASRKSGTGLDTQYF	TGTGCCAGTAGAAAGTCCGGGACAGGGTTAGATACGCAGTATTTT
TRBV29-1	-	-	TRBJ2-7	CSVEEQTSYEQYF	TGCAGCGTTGAGGAACAGACCTCCTACGAGCAGTACTTC
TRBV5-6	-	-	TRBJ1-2	CASSPGQLYGYTF	TGTGCCAGCAGTCCCGGACAGCTCTATGGCTACACCTTC